These 28 T cell receptor beta chains came from one sample sequenced in a study of shared T cell receptors in the human thymus. Libraries were prepared by immunoSEQ multiplex PCR; TCRdb keeps only in-frame clonotypes and omits some of them. The sample shows some 640,000 clones, around 87% of them seen only once. The same sample was also studied in work on human thymus T cells.

The sequenced sample was thymocytes. Receptors originate from a boy younger than two with a congenital heart defect.

The chain recombines TRBV29-1 with TRBJ2-1; TRBD2 agrees at 9 bases. Looked up from germline, CDR1 is SQVTM and CDR2 is ANQGSEA. This CDR3 spans 18 amino acids. V lost 7 bases and J lost 7; bases outside the gene matches: 23. CDR3 region: CSELGTSTHLIGGNEQFF. The CDR3 DNA is TGCAGCGAGCTTGGGACTAGCACACACCTTATTGGGGGGAATGAGCAGTTCTTC.

This clone was detected once. The rearrangement links TRBV5-6 to TRBJ2-5; 10 bases are a match to TRBD1. CDR3 length equals 16 residues. The V gene's germline CDR1 is SGHDT and CDR2 YYEEEE. The junction had 7 bases not matched to a gene; V was cut back by 2 bases and J by 3 bases. CDR3 region: CASSFGGGQGKETQYF. CDR3 DNA sequence: TGTGCCAGCAGCTTTGGGGGGGGACAGGGGAAAGAGACCCAGTACTTC.

V and J are TRBV28 and TRBJ2-2; D ambiguous. Looked up from germline, CDR1 is MDHEN and CDR2 is SYDVKM. Trimming stripped 6 bases from V and 7 bases from J, with 21 bases between. The CDR3 sequence is 16 residues long. CDR3: CASSLPHVRYSGELFF. The CDR3 DNA reads TGTGCCAGCAGCCTCCCTCACGTCCGGTATAGCGGGGAGCTGTTTTTT.

The chain carries TRBV6-1 and TRBJ2-7; 10 positions agree with TRBD1. V was clipped by 3 bases and J by 0 bases; unmatched bases: 2. CDR1 and CDR2 (germline): MNHNS, SASEGT. The CDR3 contains 15 residues. The CDR3 DNA sequence: TGTGCCAGCAGTGACCGGGACAGGGGCTCCTACGAGCAGTACTTC. Translated, it gives CASSDRDRGSYEQYF.

The gene calls are TRBV5-5 and TRBJ2-1; TRBD1 matches at 8 bases. V lost 2 bases to trimming and J lost 2 bases; unmatched junction nucleotides: 3. CDR1 and CDR2 (germline): SGHKS, YYEKEE (reference sequence). The CDR3 covers 15 residues. As DNA, the CDR3 is TGTGCCAGCAGCTTACGACAGGGGCCCTACAATGAGCAGTTCTTC. This translates into CASSLRQGPYNEQFF.

V is TRBV7-8 and J is TRBJ1-6; D unclear. V was trimmed by 4 bases and J by 10 bases, leaving 32 bases between them. The CDR3 spans 20 residues. Germline V gene sequence: CDR1 SGHVS, CDR2 FQNEAQ. As DNA, the CDR3 is TGTGCCAGCAGCTCACACTGCCTGGGAACTATCCCAATAGGAGGGTCACCCCTCCACTTT. Its protein product is CASSSHCLGTIPIGGSPLHF. Together with reference TRBV7-8 and TRBJ1-6, the CDR3 gives the full variable domain: GAGVSQSPRYKVAKRGQDVALRCDPISGHVSLFWYQQALGQGPEFLTYFQNEAQLDKSGLPSDRFFAERPEGSVSTLKIQRTQQEDSAVYLCASSSHCLGTIPIGGSPLHFGNGTRLTVT.

V usage is TRBV6-5 and J usage is TRBJ1-1; weak D call: TRBD1 (6 bases). Germline V gene sequence: CDR1 MNHEY, CDR2 SVGAGI. This CDR3 region has 16 residues. The V and J ends lost 3 bases and 4 bases respectively, with 18 bases between them. The CDR3 reads CASSYGGRSVGTEAFF. DNA for the CDR3: TGTGCCAGCAGTTATGGGGGCAGGTCGGTCGGCACTGAAGCTTTCTTT.

This clone was found a few times. The chain combines TRBV28 with TRBJ2-7; 7 bases match TRBD1. The CDR3 has 17 residues. Germline V gene data show CDR1 as MDHEN and CDR2 as SYDVKM. Unmatched junction bases numbered 14, after V lost 3 bases and J lost 3 bases. This CDR3 reads CASSFGGQLNSFYEQYF. The CDR3 DNA is TGTGCCAGCAGTTTTGGGGGACAGCTTAACTCTTTCTACGAGCAGTACTTC. The complete variable domain, with remaining parts taken from reference TRBV28 and TRBJ2-7, reads DVKVTQSSRYLVKRTGEKVFLECVQDMDHENMFWYRQDPGLGLRLIYFSYDVKMKEKGDIPEGYSVSREKKERFSLILESASTNQTSMYLCASSFGGQLNSFYEQYFGPGTRLTVT.

This clone was seen a single time. This rearrangement joins TRBV4-2 to TRBJ2-1; D is ambiguous. There are 14 residues in the CDR3. Germline CDR1 reads LGHNA; CDR2 reads YNFKEQ. V shed 0 bases and J shed 10 bases, with 13 bases lying between them. The CDR3 DNA sequence: TGTGCCAGCAGCCAAGAGGCTAGTCTTGGAGAGCAGTTCTTC. As protein: CASSQEASLGEQFF.

CDR3: CASHSPGTSLIEQYF. CDR3 nucleotides: TGTGCCAGCCACTCACCCGGGACTAGCTTGATCGAGCAGTACTTC. V gene TRBV6-1 combines with J gene TRBJ2-7; 9 bases fit TRBD2. The CDR3 runs to 15 residues. The germline V gene has CDR1 MNHNS and CDR2 SASEGT. The V and J ends lost 8 bases and 6 bases, in that order; junction bases with no gene match: 14.

This chain uses TRBV6-5 with TRBJ1-2; D gene unclear. Trimming pared 5 bases from V and 4 bases from J, leaving 14 bases between. The CDR3 runs 14 residues. The V gene's germline CDR1 is MNHEY and CDR2 SVGAGI. The CDR3 nucleotides are TGTGCCAGCAGTACTATACCAGTTTCCTATGGCTACACCTTC. Its protein is CASSTIPVSYGYTF.

The V gene is TRBV7-2, the J gene TRBJ2-1; 9 bases map to TRBD2. CDR1 SGHTA and CDR2 FQGNSA come from the germline V gene. V dropped 1 base and J dropped 6; count of bases not matched to a gene: 7. The CDR3 totals 16 residues. The CDR3 DNA reads as TGTGCCAGCAGCTTAGTGTCAGGGACTAGCCCCAATGAGCAGTTCTTC. Amino acid sequence: CASSLVSGTSPNEQFF.

The genes are TRBV5-6 and TRBJ2-1; 10 bases agree with TRBD2. After removal of 4 bases from V and 5 bases from J, the junction contained 12 bases not matched to a gene. Germline values: CDR1 SGHDT, CDR2 YYEEEE. CDR3 length: 17 residues. The CDR3 DNA reads TGTGCCAGCAGCCCGCGGGCGACTAGCGGGTACCACAATGAGCAGTTCTTC. It is translated as CASSPRATSGYHNEQFF.

V and J are TRBV19 and TRBJ2-1; D gene uncertain. V gave up 3 bases and J gave up 10 bases, with 7 bases separating them. The length of the CDR3 is 11 residues. The V gene's germline CDR1 is LNHDA and CDR2 SQIVND (reference sequence). The DNA for the CDR3 is TGTGCCAGTAGTATTCGAGAGGAGCAGTTCTTC. This encodes CASSIREEQFF.

The rearrangement joins TRBV27 to TRBJ1-1; unclear D gene. From germline, CDR1 is MNHEY and CDR2 SMNVEV (reference sequence). V was pared by 1 base and J by 0 bases, with 9 bases between. This CDR3 contains 15 residues. The CDR3 DNA reads as TGTGCCAGCAGTTTATTCCCCTTAATGAACACTGAAGCTTTCTTT. This sequence encodes CASSLFPLMNTEAFF.

This clone appeared a single time. The gene calls are TRBV19 and TRBJ1-2; D may be TRBD1 (5 bases). The CDR3 has 13 residues. The V end lost 2 bases, the J end lost 6 bases, and 10 bases lay between the germline ends. The germline V gene encodes CDR1 LNHDA and CDR2 SQIVND (reference sequence). The CDR3 region is CASSIFREDGYTF. CDR3 nucleotides: TGTGCCAGTAGTATATTCAGGGAGGATGGCTACACCTTC.

The chain recombines TRBV15 with TRBJ2-7; 12 bases are shared with TRBD1. Germline V gives CDR1 LNHNV, CDR2 YYDKDF (reference sequence). The CDR3 has 15 residues. J was trimmed by 2 bases and V by 4 bases; bases with no gene match: 3. CDR3 amino acids: CATSTGTGGTYEQYF. Here the CDR3 DNA reads TGTGCCACCAGCACTGGGACAGGGGGCACCTACGAGCAGTACTTC.

The chain combines TRBV9 with TRBJ2-5; D gene unclear. Germline V CDR1 and CDR2: SGDLS, YYNGEE. There are 15 residues in the CDR3. Trimming took 2 bases from V and 0 from J, leaving 11 bases between them. The CDR3 region is CASSVSSRYQETQYF. CDR3 nucleotides: TGTGCCAGCAGCGTCTCCTCGCGGTACCAAGAGACCCAGTACTTC.

This chain connects TRBV28 to TRBJ2-3, with TRBD1 as a possible D gene (6 bases). Trimming removed 7 bases from V and 2 bases from J, with 19 bases in between. Germline CDR1 reads MDHEN; CDR2 reads SYDVKM. The CDR3 loop spans 16 amino acids. CDR3 coding DNA: TGTGCCAGCACCATATACCGGGACAAATTCACAGATACGCAGTATTTT. This sequence encodes CASTIYRDKFTDTQYF.

The rearrangement joins TRBV4-2 to TRBJ2-5, with 12 nucleotides matching TRBD2. V lost 3 bases to trimming and J lost 0 bases; unmatched junction nucleotides: 14. Germline V gives CDR1 LGHNA, CDR2 YNFKEQ. The CDR3 length is 20 residues. The CDR3 here is CASSQEKRLAGEKYQETQYF. CDR3 nucleotide sequence: TGTGCCAGCAGCCAGGAAAAAAGACTAGCGGGGGAGAAGTACCAAGAGACCCAGTACTTC.

This clone appeared a few times. This sequence joins TRBV18 and TRBJ1-3; 9 nucleotides align to TRBD1. Germline V gives CDR1 KGHSH, CDR2 LQKENI. The CDR3 consists of 15 residues. V shed 1 base, J shed 2 bases, and the junction held 0 bases outside the gene matches. The CDR3 DNA sequence: TGTGCCAGCTCACCACGGGACAGGGCTGGAAACACCATATATTTT. This gives the protein CASSPRDRAGNTIYF.

The table lists this clone with a few counts. V usage is TRBV10-3 and J usage is TRBJ1-3, with D tentatively TRBD1 (6 bases). V gave up 4 bases and J gave up 0 bases, with 19 bases separating them. This CDR3 spans 18 amino acids. Germline loops: CDR1 ENHRY, CDR2 SYGVKD. CDR3 protein: CAISGKKEGGLSGNTIYF. CDR3 DNA: TGTGCCATCAGTGGAAAAAAGGAAGGGGGTCTCTCTGGAAACACCATATATTTT.

The chain has TRBV7-2 and TRBJ2-5; D not certain. The germline CDR1 and CDR2 sequences are SGHTA and FQGNSA. The CDR3 spans 14 residues. Trimming took 1 base from V and 2 from J, leaving 8 bases between them. DNA of the CDR3: TGTGCCAGCAGCTTAGTTCGGCGGCAAGAGACCCAGTACTTC. It codes for CASSLVRRQETQYF. The full variable domain, rest sourced from reference TRBV7-2 and TRBJ2-5, is GAGVSQSPSNKVTEKGKDVELRCDPISGHTALYWYRQSLGQGLEFLIYFQGNSAPDKSGLPSDRFSAERTGGSVSTLTIQRTQQEDSAVYLCASSLVRRQETQYFGPGTRLLVL.

V usage is TRBV13 and J usage is TRBJ2-1; no definite D call. Germline V gene lookup returns CDR1 PRHDT and CDR2 FYEKMQ (reference sequence). CDR3 length equals 16 residues. V shed 2 bases and J shed 9 bases, with 20 bases lying between them. The CDR3 region is CASSLTAPQAGGEQFF. The DNA for the CDR3 is TGTGCCAGCAGCTTAACCGCCCCCCAAGCAGGTGGTGAGCAGTTCTTC.

The CDR3 is CSVLLAGDSYEQYF. For the CDR3, the DNA is TGCAGCGTACTACTAGCGGGGGACTCCTACGAGCAGTACTTC. V and J are TRBV29-1 and TRBJ2-7; 11 positions match TRBD2. Germline V lookup: CDR1 SQVTM, CDR2 ANQGSEA. This CDR3 has 14 amino acids. J gave up 0 bases and V 6 bases, and 4 bases lay outside the gene matches.

V is TRBV9 and J is TRBJ1-2, with TRBD1 matching 8 bases. Trimming removed 3 bases from V and 5 bases from J; junction bases left unmatched: 6. Germline V gene data show CDR1 as SGDLS and CDR2 as YYNGEE. The CDR3 runs to 14 residues. The CDR3 DNA follows: TGTGCCAGCAGCGGACAGGGGAAGGAGTATGGCTACACCTTC. Translating gives CASSGQGKEYGYTF.

The CDR3 protein is CASSPPGTSGRTSSYEQYF. The CDR3 DNA reads TGTGCCAGCAGTCCCCCCGGGACTAGCGGGAGGACAAGCTCTTACGAGCAGTACTTC. The V call is TRBV28, the J call TRBJ2-7, with 15 bases lining up with TRBD2. The trim removed 5 bases at V and 4 bases at J, leaving 15 bases unmatched. The V gene's germline CDR1 is MDHEN and CDR2 SYDVKM. The CDR3 length is 19 residues.

The genes are TRBV7-8 and TRBJ2-5, with TRBD2 matching over 13 bases. Germline loops: CDR1 SGHVS, CDR2 FQNEAQ. The V segment lost 2 bases and the J segment 5 bases; nucleotides outside the gene matches: 8. The length of the CDR3 is 17 residues. The chain's CDR3 is CASSLKLAGGTGETQYF. The DNA of the CDR3 is TGTGCCAGCAGCTTAAAACTAGCGGGGGGGACCGGGGAGACCCAGTACTTC. Drawing the rest from reference TRBV7-8 and TRBJ2-5, the complete variable domain is GAGVSQSPRYKVAKRGQDVALRCDPISGHVSLFWYQQALGQGPEFLTYFQNEAQLDKSGLPSDRFFAERPEGSVSTLKIQRTQQEDSAVYLCASSLKLAGGTGETQYFGPGTRLLVL.